These 21 T cell receptor beta chains came from one sample sequenced in a study of cytomegalovirus exposure and HLA in healthy donors. It was with 60 Vbeta and 13 Jbeta primers that the PCR ran. Profiling relied on immunoSEQ multiplex PCR, and the TCRdb table lists in-frame clones only, not all of them. The sample has 200,000 to 250,000 clones; more than 60% are singletons. Input material: PBMCs. These TCRs come from a girl under 10 years old in good health and CMV-seronegative.

The chain uses TRBV30 and TRBJ1-5; no clear D gene. The CDR3 is 14 residues long. Germline values: CDR1 GTSNPN, CDR2 SVGIG (reference sequence). Deletions cut 1 base from V and 9 bases from J, with 16 bases between. The DNA of the CDR3 is TGTGCCTGGAGTGGGACCCTCGCGGGTGGGCCCCAGCATTTT. Translated: CAWSGTLAGGPQHF. The complete variable domain, with remaining parts taken from reference TRBV30 and TRBJ1-5, reads SQTIHQWPATLVQPVGSPLSLECTVEGTSNPNLYWYRQAAGRGLQLLFYSVGIGQISSEVPQNLSASRPQDRQFILSSKKLLLSDSGFYLCAWSGTLAGGPQHFGDGTRLSIL.

Points on this clone: The junction departs from the called germline gene at one end, perhaps through a read error. This chain links TRBV2 with TRBJ1-4; D uncertain. Germline V gene lookup returns CDR1 SNHLY and CDR2 FYNNEI. The CDR3 totals 12 residues. CDR3 sequence: CASNELAEKLFF. The DNA of the CDR3 is TGTGCCAGCAATGAACTAGCTGAAAAACTGTTTTTT.

The chain has TRBV4-2 and TRBJ2-5, with 9 nucleotides matching TRBD2. The junction had 11 bases not matched to a gene; V was cut back by 3 bases and J by 3 bases. Germline CDR1 and CDR2: LGHNA and YNFKEQ. The CDR3 contains 17 residues. This chain's CDR3 is CASSQIGRIAGEETQYF. As DNA, the CDR3 is TGTGCCAGCAGCCAGATCGGCCGGATAGCGGGGGAAGAGACCCAGTACTTC.

This clone was detected once. The V gene is TRBV4-2, the J gene TRBJ2-7, with 12 bases lining up with TRBD2. V lost 3 bases to trimming and J lost 4 bases; unmatched junction nucleotides: 4. The length of the CDR3 is 15 residues. CDR1 is LGHNA, CDR2 YNFKEQ, per germline. The CDR3 DNA is TGTGCCAGCAGCCACCCCGGGACTAGCGGGTACGAGCAGTACTTC. Amino acid sequence: CASSHPGTSGYEQYF.

This clone was observed a single time. J is TRBJ2-1 and V is TRBV12-5; 9 nucleotides align to TRBD1. Per the germline V gene, CDR1 is LGHNT and CDR2 is FRNRAP. V dropped 7 bases and J dropped 7; count of bases not matched to a gene: 14. The CDR3 sequence is 16 residues long. This CDR3 reads CASAQPWDRETNEQFF. CDR3 in DNA: TGTGCTAGTGCCCAACCGTGGGACAGGGAAACGAATGAGCAGTTCTTC.

The CDR3: CAWSWLAGTGELFF. The CDR3, as DNA: TGTGCCTGGAGTTGGCTAGCGGGAACCGGGGAGCTGTTTTTT. This chain connects TRBV30 to TRBJ2-2; TRBD2 matches 9 bases. This CDR3 region has 14 residues. The germline gives CDR1 GTSNPN, CDR2 SVGIG (reference sequence). Germline trimming cut 2 bases from V and 5 bases from J; bases unmatched to any gene: 3.

The chain uses TRBV25-1 and TRBJ1-1; D might be TRBD1 (6 bases). The CDR3 sequence is 11 residues long. CDR1 and CDR2 from the germline V gene are MGHDK and SYGVNS. Deletions cut 2 bases from V and 8 bases from J, with 6 bases between. CDR3 protein: CASSEGTEAFF. As DNA, the CDR3 is TGTGCCAGCAGTGAAGGGACAGAAGCTTTCTTT.

The V gene is TRBV6-5, the J gene TRBJ2-3; D might be TRBD2 (6 bases). V was trimmed by 2 bases and J by 3 bases, leaving 6 bases between them. Germline assignment: CDR1 MNHEY and CDR2 SVGAGI. The CDR3 is 13 residues long. The CDR3 sequence is CASSYGGTDTQYF. CDR3 in DNA: TGTGCCAGCAGTTACGGGGGGACAGATACGCAGTATTTT.

This clone is a singleton in its sample. The rearrangement joins TRBV2 to TRBJ1-2; 8 bases are shared with TRBD1. This CDR3 has 18 amino acids. The germline gives CDR1 SNHLY, CDR2 FYNNEI. Trimming took 6 bases from V and 5 from J; bases not matched to a gene: 20. CDR3 sequence reads: CASSGGRTGRPVKYGYTF. CDR3 DNA: TGTGCCAGCAGCGGGGGCAGGACAGGGCGCCCAGTGAAGTATGGCTACACCTTC.

The rearrangement joins TRBV2 to TRBJ2-7; no firm D call. The ends were cut back, 1 base at V and 3 bases at J, with 4 bases in the middle. Germline V gives CDR1 SNHLY, CDR2 FYNNEI. The CDR3 totals 12 residues. In DNA form, the CDR3 reads TGTGCCAGCAGTGAAGACGGCTACGAGCAGTACTTC. Its protein product is CASSEDGYEQYF.

This chain connects TRBV19 to TRBJ2-2; D is possibly TRBD2 (6 bases). Germline V gene lookup returns CDR1 LNHDA and CDR2 SQIVND (reference sequence). The CDR3 has 14 amino acids. V was cut by 3 bases and J by 4 bases, with 9 bases left in between. The CDR3 nucleotides are TGTGCCAGTAGTATGACTAGTTCCACCGGGGAGCTGTTTTTT. Its translation: CASSMTSSTGELFF. The complete variable domain, with remaining parts taken from reference TRBV19 and TRBJ2-2, reads DGGITQSPKYLFRKEGQNVTLSCEQNLNHDAMYWYRQDPGQGLRLIYYSQIVNDFQKGDIAEGYSVSREKKESFPLTVTSAQKNPTAFYLCASSMTSSTGELFFGEGSRLTVL.

This clone was counted a few times. The chain carries TRBV9 and TRBJ1-1, with 11 bases fitting TRBD1. With 0 bases clipped from V and 3 bases from J, the junction kept 4 bases outside the gene matches. Germline-derived CDR1 and CDR2 are SGDLS and YYNGEE. The CDR3 loop spans 16 amino acids. As DNA, the CDR3 is TGTGCCAGCAGCGTAGGTCCGGGACAGGGGGACACTGAAGCTTTCTTT. Translating it yields CASSVGPGQGDTEAFF.

The rearrangement joins TRBV2 to TRBJ1-1, with D possibly being TRBD1 (5 bases). CDR1 and CDR2 from the germline V gene are SNHLY and FYNNEI. V was trimmed by 2 bases and J by 7 bases, leaving 23 bases between them. The CDR3 is 17 amino acids. CDR3 loop: CASSESLFSGQAFEAFF. DNA of the CDR3: TGTGCCAGCAGTGAAAGTTTATTTTCCGGACAAGCTTTTGAAGCTTTCTTT.

This chain uses TRBV2 with TRBJ2-1; no firm D call. This CDR3 comprises 12 residues. Germline CDR1 SNHLY, CDR2 FYNNEI. The V end was cut by 3 bases, the J end by 3 bases, with 3 bases between. This chain's CDR3 is CASSDYYNEQFF. The CDR3 DNA reads as TGTGCCAGCAGTGACTACTACAATGAGCAGTTCTTC.

The chain uses TRBV6-1 and TRBJ2-1; 9 bases are shared with TRBD2. Germline lookup yields CDR1 MNHNS and CDR2 SASEGT. Trimming at V came to 9 bases and at J to 9 bases, leaving 9 bases not matched to a gene. This CDR3 is 13 amino acids long. The CDR3 DNA follows: TGTGCCAGTAGCGGGAGCTTTAGGGGTGAGCAGTTCTTC. Its translation: CASSGSFRGEQFF.

This clone came up a few times. The J gene is TRBJ2-7, the V gene TRBV5-1, with 7 bases matching TRBD1. CDR1 and CDR2 from the germline V gene are SGHRS and YFSETQ. The V gene end was trimmed by 7 bases and the J gene end by 1 base; junction bases not matched to a gene: 8. This CDR3 has 14 amino acids. In DNA form, the CDR3 reads TGCGCCAGCTCCCCCCGACAGGGTTCCTACGAGCAGTACTTC. It is translated as CASSPRQGSYEQYF.

The chain combines TRBV7-9 with TRBJ2-2; 7 positions match TRBD2. This CDR3 region has 19 residues. With V trimmed by 5 bases and J by 7 bases, 22 bases remained unmatched. The germline CDR1 and CDR2 sequences are SEHNR and FQNEAQ (reference sequence). CDR3 DNA sequence: TGTGCCAGCAGCCTAAAGGATTTCCGGGACTACATGTGGAGCGGGGAGCTGTTTTTT. Residues: CASSLKDFRDYMWSGELFF.

J is TRBJ1-2 and V is TRBV29-1; D gene unclear. V lost 6 bases, J lost 1 base, and 9 bases lay in between. This CDR3 has 12 residues. Per germline, CDR1 SQVTM and CDR2 ANQGSEA. The CDR3 loop is CSVQASNYGYTF. In DNA, the CDR3 is TGCAGCGTCCAGGCAAGTAACTATGGCTACACCTTC.

The chain has TRBV6-1 and TRBJ2-2; D is unresolved. V lost 2 bases, J lost 7 bases, and 8 bases lay in between. CDR1 and CDR2 from the germline V gene are MNHNS and SASEGT. The CDR3 spans 13 residues. The CDR3 spells CASSESRRGELFF. The CDR3 bases are TGTGCCAGCAGTGAATCGCGCCGCGGGGAGCTGTTTTTT.

V usage is TRBV9 and J usage is TRBJ2-5; TRBD2 matches at 14 bases. Unmatched junction bases numbered 9, after V lost 0 bases and J lost 2 bases. The germline V gene has CDR1 SGDLS and CDR2 YYNGEE. The CDR3 length is 19 residues. The CDR3, as DNA: TGTGCCAGCAGCGTAGTAGGACTAGCGGGGGGCAGCCCACAAGAGACCCAGTACTTC. Translated: CASSVVGLAGGSPQETQYF. The full variable domain, its missing parts supplied by reference TRBV9 and TRBJ2-5, is DSGVTQTPKHLITATGQRVTLRCSPRSGDLSVYWYQQSLDQGLQFLIQYYNGEERAKGNILERFSAQQFPDLHSELNLSSLELGDSALYFCASSVVGLAGGSPQETQYFGPGTRLLVL.

V usage is TRBV30 and J usage is TRBJ2-1, with 9 bases lining up with TRBD1. The CDR3 has 13 residues. The V gene's germline CDR1 is GTSNPN and CDR2 SVGIG (reference sequence). With V trimmed by 5 bases and J by 7 bases, 6 bases remained unmatched. DNA of the CDR3: TGTGCCTGGTTAGGGACAGGGAGGAATGAGCAGTTCTTC. Residues: CAWLGTGRNEQFF.